This T cell receptor beta chain was obtained from a study of T cells in Graves' hyperthyroidism and ophthalmopathy. Overall study results and limits: Most thyroid clonotypes that were expanded above 0.001 also turned up in blood.

This clonotype has ten or more counts. The antigen is not known. Subjects with ophthalmopathy showed a Clinical Activity Score no lower than 3, a NOSPECS grade no lower than 4, and a duration shorter than 3 months. The PBMCs had their origin in more than 9.5 ml of fresh peripheral blood. Germline V gene sequence: CDR1 MRHNA, CDR2 SNTAGT. V lost 3 bases to trimming and J lost 1 base, with 9 bases between them. The CDR3 sequence is 14 residues long. Amplification yielded TCR beta CDR3 regions, with RNA transcripts as the source. HTBI primers were used for first-round RT-PCR of the TCR CDR3. TCRdb re-analysed the multiplex PCR reads in MiXCR, keeping a single row per CDR3 protein. Altogether hundreds of thousands of distinct CDR3 sequences are present, roughly 14% being singletons, with the ten largest covering over 10%.

The material sequenced was blood. This TCR was sampled from a man aged 18 to 35 with Graves' ophthalmopathy. This chain links TRBV6-4 with TRBJ1-1; D perhaps matches TRBD1 (6 bases). CDR3 coding DNA: TGTGCCAGCAGTGAAGAGGGGGAGAACACTGAAGCTTTCTTT. Translation gives CASSEEGENTEAFF.